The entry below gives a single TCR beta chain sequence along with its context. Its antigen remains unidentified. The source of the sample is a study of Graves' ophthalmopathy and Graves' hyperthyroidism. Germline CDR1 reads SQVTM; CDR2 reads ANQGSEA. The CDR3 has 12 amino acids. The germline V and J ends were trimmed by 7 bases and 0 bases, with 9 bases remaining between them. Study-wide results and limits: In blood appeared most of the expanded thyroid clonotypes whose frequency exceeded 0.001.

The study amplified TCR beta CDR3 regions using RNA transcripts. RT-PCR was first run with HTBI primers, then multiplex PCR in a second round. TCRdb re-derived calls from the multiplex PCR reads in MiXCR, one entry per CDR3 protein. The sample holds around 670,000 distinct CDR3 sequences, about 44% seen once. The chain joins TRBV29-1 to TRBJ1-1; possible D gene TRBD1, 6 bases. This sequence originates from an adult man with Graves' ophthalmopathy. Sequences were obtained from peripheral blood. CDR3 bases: TGCAGCGGGGGGGCCGTGAACACTGAAGCTTTCTTT. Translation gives CSGGAVNTEAFF.